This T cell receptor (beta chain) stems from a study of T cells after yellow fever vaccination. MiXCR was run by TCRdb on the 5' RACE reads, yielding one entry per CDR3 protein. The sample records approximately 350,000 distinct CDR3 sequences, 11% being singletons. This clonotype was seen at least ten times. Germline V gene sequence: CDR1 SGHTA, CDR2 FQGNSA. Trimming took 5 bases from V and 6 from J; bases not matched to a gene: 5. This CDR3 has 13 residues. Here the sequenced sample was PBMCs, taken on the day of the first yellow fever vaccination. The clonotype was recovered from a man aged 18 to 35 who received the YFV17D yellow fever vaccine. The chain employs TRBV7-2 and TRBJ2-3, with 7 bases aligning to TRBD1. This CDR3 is CASSTTGEDTQYF. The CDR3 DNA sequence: TGTGCCAGCAGCACAACAGGGGAGGATACGCAGTATTTT.